These T cell receptor beta chains were read from a single sample in a study of T cell responses to AZD1222 COVID-19 vaccine. Sequencing was performed with immunoSEQ multiplex PCR; in TCRdb, only in-frame clones are kept and a portion is missing. The data contain 95,000 to 100,000 clones, roughly 87% of them singletons. Sample: peripheral blood, taken on day 0 of AZD1222 vaccination. Receptor source: an adult in good health. Both conserved end residues are part of each CDR3. The D gene is left open where the match is weak. The listing skips clone size in some rows; elsewhere it reads once, few, many or a size class.

TRBJ2-1 TRBV12-3/TRBV12-4 - - CASSLRQSEQQFF TGTGCCAGCAGTTTAAGGCAATCCGAGCAGCAGTTCTTC
TRBJ1-2 TRBV27 TRBD1 many CASSFQGAYGYTF TGTGCCAGCAGTTTTCAGGGGGCTTATGGCTACACCTTC
TRBJ1-5 TRBV27 - - CASSLFGEGVGQPQHF TGTGCCAGCAGTTTATTTGGGGAGGGGGTGGGTCAGCCCCAGCATTTT
TRBJ2-5 TRBV19 - once CASSTTPLGTQYF TGTGCCAGTAGTACGACACCCTTGGGGACCCAGTACTTC
TRBJ2-5 TRBV11-1 - once CASSLGRGETQYF TGTGCCAGCAGCCTGGGTAGGGGGGAGACCCAGTACTTC
TRBJ2-1 TRBV30 - - CAWSSGDYNEQFF TGTGCCTGGAGTTCCGGAGACTACAATGAGCAGTTCTTC
TRBJ1-5 TRBV6-5 - - CASGLVDGGNQPQHF TGTGCCAGCGGACTCGTGGACGGGGGAAATCAGCCCCAGCATTTT
TRBJ2-3 TRBV7-6 - few CASTTLPGSTDTQYF TGTGCCAGCACCACCTTGCCGGGGAGCACAGATACGCAGTATTTT
TRBJ2-1 TRBV3-1/TRBV3-2 - - CASSQDAGLHNWEQFF TGTGCCAGCAGCCAAGATGCGGGACTTCATAACTGGGAGCAGTTCTTC
TRBJ1-3 TRBV19 - once CASSYSGNTIYF TGTGCCAGCAGTTACTCTGGAAACACCATATATTTT
TRBJ1-5 TRBV7-9 - - CASSSISGRNQPQHF TGTGCCAGCAGCTCGATCAGCGGCCGCAATCAGCCCCAGCATTTT
TRBJ1-5 TRBV19 - - CASSPSMTGLKGNQPQHF TGTGCCAGTAGTCCCTCCATGACAGGCTTAAAGGGCAATCAGCCCCAGCATTTT
TRBJ2-2 TRBV5-1 TRBD1 - CASSLQTGAFRAGELFF TGCGCCAGCAGCCTCCAGACAGGGGCCTTCAGGGCCGGGGAGCTGTTTTTT
TRBJ1-2 TRBV28 - - CASSLFGLAGENNYGYTF TGTGCCAGCAGTTTATTTGGACTGGCAGGGGAAAATAACTATGGCTACACCTTC
TRBJ2-5 TRBV5-6 - - CASSKGGVETQYF TGTGCCAGCAGCAAAGGGGGGGTGGAGACCCAGTACTTC
TRBJ1-4 TRBV7-8 TRBD1 - CASSLLGQGARGEKLFF TGTGCCAGCAGCTTATTGGGACAGGGGGCGCGGGGTGAAAAACTGTTTTTT
TRBJ2-7 TRBV4-2 - few CASSQDAGATYEQYF TGTGCCAGCAGCCAAGATGCAGGGGCTACCTACGAGCAGTACTTC
TRBJ2-1 TRBV7-8 - - CASSLAHEQFF TGTGCCAGCAGCTTAGCGCATGAGCAGTTCTTC
TRBJ1-2 TRBV2 - - CASMEMGNGGYTF TGTGCCAGCATGGAGATGGGAAACGGTGGCTACACCTTC
TRBJ1-2 TRBV6-5 TRBD1 - CASRSGQGSNGYTF TGTGCCAGCCGGTCCGGACAGGGGTCGAATGGCTACACCTTC
TRBJ2-1 TRBV12-3/TRBV12-4 - - CASTSGGQIEQFF TGTGCCAGCACCTCAGGGGGGCAAATTGAGCAGTTCTTC
TRBJ2-7 TRBV14 TRBD1 - CASSQRTGFRYEQYF TGTGCCAGCAGCCAACGGACAGGGTTCCGCTACGAGCAGTACTTC
TRBJ2-3 TRBV20-1 - - CSASQPSGTDTQYF TGCAGTGCTAGTCAGCCTAGCGGCACAGATACGCAGTATTTT
TRBJ2-7 TRBV5-1 TRBD1 - CASSLEDRRYYEQYF TGCGCCAGCAGCTTGGAGGACAGGAGATATTACGAGCAGTACTTC
TRBJ1-1 TRBV30 - - CSGERNTEAFF TGTTCGGGCGAGCGGAACACTGAAGCTTTCTTT
TRBJ1-5 TRBV7-8 TRBD1 few CASSPTGLQQPQHF TGTGCCAGCAGCCCGACAGGGCTCCAACAGCCCCAGCATTTT
TRBJ1-1 TRBV6-5 TRBD1 once CASRSGQGHTEAFF TGTGCCAGCAGATCCGGACAGGGACACACTGAAGCTTTCTTT
TRBJ1-2 TRBV14 - - CASSPTENYGYTF TGTGCCAGCAGCCCTACTGAAAACTATGGCTACACCTTC
TRBJ1-1 TRBV13 - - CASSLQGRHTEAFF TGTGCCAGCAGCTTGCAGGGGAGGCACACTGAAGCTTTCTTT
TRBJ2-7 TRBV5-8 TRBD1 - CASRDWDRENYEQYF TGTGCCAGCAGGGACTGGGACAGGGAAAACTACGAGCAGTACTTC
TRBJ2-2 TRBV27 - once CASSFDPILGGELFF TGTGCCAGCAGTTTCGACCCCATTCTGGGCGGGGAGCTGTTTTTT
TRBJ1-1 TRBV27 - - CASSFDRNTEAFF TGTGCCAGCAGTTTTGACCGGAACACTGAAGCTTTCTTT
TRBJ2-1 TRBV29-1 - - CSVEAGAPGGGEQFF TGCAGCGTTGAAGCGGGGGCTCCCGGCGGCGGTGAGCAGTTCTTC
TRBJ2-1 TRBV25-1 TRBD1 - CASSQTGTGTGERNEQFF TGTGCCAGCAGTCAAACCGGGACAGGGACGGGAGAACGCAATGAGCAGTTCTTC
TRBJ1-1 TRBV24-1 - - CATSAGGTEAFF TGTGCCACCAGTGCGGGGGGAACTGAAGCTTTCTTT
TRBJ2-3 TRBV7-9 - - CASSFRDREFYSTDTQYF TGTGCCAGCAGCTTCAGGGACCGAGAATTTTATAGCACAGATACGCAGTATTTT
TRBJ2-7 TRBV7-3 - - CASSLGVRELGYEQYF TGTGCCAGCAGCCTGGGGGTGCGGGAACTGGGCTACGAGCAGTACTTC
TRBJ1-1 TRBV19 - - CASSPWGGTSLKAFF TGTGCCAGTAGTCCCTGGGGGGGAACCTCATTAAAAGCTTTCTTT
TRBJ1-5 TRBV6-5 - once CASRPVGRNQPQHF TGTGCCAGCAGACCCGTTGGGAGGAATCAGCCCCAGCATTTT
TRBJ1-1 TRBV6-5 - - CASSLMGNTEAFF TGTGCCAGCAGTTTGATGGGGAACACTGAAGCTTTCTTT
TRBJ2-5 TRBV7-9 - - CASSNDQRTQYF TGTGCCAGCAGCAATGACCAGAGGACCCAGTACTTC
TRBJ1-4 TRBV27 TRBD1 - CASSDPPGTGGSKLFF TGTGCCAGCAGTGACCCCCCCGGGACAGGGGGGAGTAAACTGTTTTTT
TRBJ1-1 TRBV29-1 - - CSVLTRRQPNTEAFF TGCAGCGTTCTGACTCGACGACAGCCAAACACTGAAGCTTTCTTT
TRBJ1-2 TRBV29-1 - - CSVAPPGALDGYTF TGCAGCGTGGCCCCGCCAGGGGCCCTTGATGGCTACACCTTC
TRBJ1-6 TRBV27 - - CASSFQRDSSSPLHF TGTGCCAGCAGTTTCCAAAGGGATTCTAGTTCACCCCTCCACTTT
TRBJ2-1 TRBV27 TRBD2 - CASSSSSTSGRPGEFF TGTGCCAGCAGTTCATCCTCCACTAGCGGGAGGCCGGGGGAGTTCTTC
TRBJ2-5 TRBV11-2 - - CASSYRGGWGGETQYF TGTGCCAGCAGCTACAGAGGAGGCTGGGGAGGAGAGACCCAGTACTTC
TRBJ1-3 TRBV4-1 - - CASSQGPGIGNTIYF TGCGCCAGCAGCCAAGGCCCCGGGATTGGAAACACCATATATTTT
TRBJ1-3 TRBV3-1/TRBV3-2 - - CASSQVSRGNTIYF TGTGCCAGCAGCCAAGTTTCCCGGGGAAACACCATATATTTT
TRBJ1-2 TRBV9 - - CASARIGQNYGYTF TGTGCCAGCGCCCGAATTGGACAGAACTATGGCTACACCTTC
TRBJ1-1 TRBV4-1 - - CASSQVGRGSMNTEAFF TGCGCCAGCAGCCAAGTAGGCAGGGGTTCCATGAACACTGAAGCTTTCTTT